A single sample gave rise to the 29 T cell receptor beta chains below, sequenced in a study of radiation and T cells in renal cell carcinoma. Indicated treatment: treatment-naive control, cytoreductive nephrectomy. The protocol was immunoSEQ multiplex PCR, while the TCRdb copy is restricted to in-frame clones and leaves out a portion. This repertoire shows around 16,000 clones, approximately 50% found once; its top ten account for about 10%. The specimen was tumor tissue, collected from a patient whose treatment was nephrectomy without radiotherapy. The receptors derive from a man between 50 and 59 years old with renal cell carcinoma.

The CDR3 loop reads CASSQAETSAYEQYF. CDR3 DNA: TGCGCCAGCAGCCAAGCTGAAACTAGCGCCTACGAGCAGTACTTC. This chain uses TRBV4-1 with TRBJ2-7; 7 bases agree with TRBD2. V gave up 1 base and J gave up 2 bases; unmatched junction bases: 5. Germline V CDR1 and CDR2: MGHRA, YSYEKL. This CDR3 spans 15 amino acids.

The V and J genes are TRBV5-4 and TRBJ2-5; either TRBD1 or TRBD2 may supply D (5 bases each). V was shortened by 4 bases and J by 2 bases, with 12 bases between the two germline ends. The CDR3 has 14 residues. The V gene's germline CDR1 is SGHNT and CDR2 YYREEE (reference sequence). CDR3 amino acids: CASSPRGLQETQYF. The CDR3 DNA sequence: TGTGCCAGCAGCCCCCGGGGCTTGCAAGAGACCCAGTACTTC. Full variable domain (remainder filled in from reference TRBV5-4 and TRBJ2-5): ETGVTQSPTHLIKTRGQQVTLRCSSQSGHNTVSWYQQALGQGPQFIFQYYREEENGRGNFPPRFSGLQFPNYSSELNVNALELDDSALYLCASSPRGLQETQYFGPGTRLLVL.

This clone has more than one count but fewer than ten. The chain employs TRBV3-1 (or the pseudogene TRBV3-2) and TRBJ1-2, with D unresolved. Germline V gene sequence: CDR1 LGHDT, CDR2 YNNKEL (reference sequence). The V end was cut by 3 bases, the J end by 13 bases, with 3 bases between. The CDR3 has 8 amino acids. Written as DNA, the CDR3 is TGTGCCAGCAGCCATTCCACCTTC. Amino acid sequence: CASSHSTF.

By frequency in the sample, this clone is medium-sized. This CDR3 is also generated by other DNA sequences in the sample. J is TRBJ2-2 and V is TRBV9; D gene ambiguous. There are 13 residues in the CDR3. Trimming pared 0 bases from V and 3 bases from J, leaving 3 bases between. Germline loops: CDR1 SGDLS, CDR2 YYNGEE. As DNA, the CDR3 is TGTGCCAGCAGCGTAGCTTACACCGGGGAGCTGTTTTTT. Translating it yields CASSVAYTGELFF.

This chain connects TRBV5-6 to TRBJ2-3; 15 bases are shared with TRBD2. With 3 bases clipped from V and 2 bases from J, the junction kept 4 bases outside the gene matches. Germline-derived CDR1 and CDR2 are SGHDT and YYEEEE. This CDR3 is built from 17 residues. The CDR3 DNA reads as TGTGCCAGCAGCTCGGGACTAGCGGGGGGTTACACAGATACGCAGTATTTT. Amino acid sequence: CASSSGLAGGYTDTQYF.

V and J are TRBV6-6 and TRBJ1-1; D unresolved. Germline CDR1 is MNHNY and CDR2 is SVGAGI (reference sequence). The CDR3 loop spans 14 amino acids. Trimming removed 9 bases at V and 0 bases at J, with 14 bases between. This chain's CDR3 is CASRSRSMNTEAFF. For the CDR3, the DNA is TGTGCCAGTCGAAGCAGGAGTATGAACACTGAAGCTTTCTTT.

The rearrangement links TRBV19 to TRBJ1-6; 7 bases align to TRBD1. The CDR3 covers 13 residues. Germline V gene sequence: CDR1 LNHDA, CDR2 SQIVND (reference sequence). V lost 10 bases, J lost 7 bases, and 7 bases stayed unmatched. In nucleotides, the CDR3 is TGTGCCACCGCAGGGACAGCCAATTCACCCCTCCACTTT. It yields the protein CATAGTANSPLHF.

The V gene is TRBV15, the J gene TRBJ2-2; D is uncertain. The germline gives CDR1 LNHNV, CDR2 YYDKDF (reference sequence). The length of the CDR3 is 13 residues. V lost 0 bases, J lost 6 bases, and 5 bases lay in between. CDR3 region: CATSRDKSGELFF. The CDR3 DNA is TGTGCCACCAGCAGAGATAAGTCCGGGGAGCTGTTTTTT.

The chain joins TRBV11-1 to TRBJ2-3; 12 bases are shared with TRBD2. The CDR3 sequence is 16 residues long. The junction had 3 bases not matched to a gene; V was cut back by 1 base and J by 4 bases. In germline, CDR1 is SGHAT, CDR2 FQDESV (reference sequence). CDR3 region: CASSLGLAGGPDTQYF. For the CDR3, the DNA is TGTGCCAGCAGCTTAGGGCTAGCGGGGGGGCCAGATACGCAGTATTTT.

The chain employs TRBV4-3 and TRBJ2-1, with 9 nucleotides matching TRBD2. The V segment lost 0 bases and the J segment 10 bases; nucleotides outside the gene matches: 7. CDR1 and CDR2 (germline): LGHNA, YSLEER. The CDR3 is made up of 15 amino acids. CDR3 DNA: TGCGCCAGCAGCCAAGAGGGACTAGCCGGGGAAGAGCAGTTCTTC. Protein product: CASSQEGLAGEEQFF.

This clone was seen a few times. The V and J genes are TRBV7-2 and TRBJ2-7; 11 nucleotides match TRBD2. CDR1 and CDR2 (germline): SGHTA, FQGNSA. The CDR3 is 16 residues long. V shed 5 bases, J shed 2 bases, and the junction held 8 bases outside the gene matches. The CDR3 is CASSPPGLAEAYEQYF. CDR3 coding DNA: TGTGCCAGCAGCCCTCCGGGACTAGCGGAGGCCTACGAGCAGTACTTC.

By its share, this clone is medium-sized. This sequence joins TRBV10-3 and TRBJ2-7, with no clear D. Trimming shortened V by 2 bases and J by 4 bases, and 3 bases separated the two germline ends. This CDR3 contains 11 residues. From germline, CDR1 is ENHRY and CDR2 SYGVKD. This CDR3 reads CAISETYEQYF. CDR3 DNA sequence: TGTGCCATCAGTGAGACATACGAGCAGTACTTC.

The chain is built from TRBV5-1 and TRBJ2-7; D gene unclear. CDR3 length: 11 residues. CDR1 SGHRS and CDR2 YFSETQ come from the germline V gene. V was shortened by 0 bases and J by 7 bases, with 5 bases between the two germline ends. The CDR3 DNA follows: TGCGCCAGCAGCTTGGTGAGGGAGCAGTACTTC. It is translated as CASSLVREQYF.

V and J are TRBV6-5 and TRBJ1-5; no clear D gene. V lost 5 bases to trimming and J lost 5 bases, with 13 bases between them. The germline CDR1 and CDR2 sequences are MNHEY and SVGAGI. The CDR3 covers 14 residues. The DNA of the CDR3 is TGTGCCAGCAGTCCTCTACAGCCGGATCAGCCCCAGCATTTT. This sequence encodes CASSPLQPDQPQHF.

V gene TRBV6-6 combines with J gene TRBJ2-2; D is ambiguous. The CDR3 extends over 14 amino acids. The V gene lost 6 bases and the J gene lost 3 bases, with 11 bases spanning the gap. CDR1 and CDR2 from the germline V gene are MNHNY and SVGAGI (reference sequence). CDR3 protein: CASSRPEYTGELFF. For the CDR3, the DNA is TGTGCCAGCAGCCGGCCGGAATACACCGGGGAGCTGTTTTTT.

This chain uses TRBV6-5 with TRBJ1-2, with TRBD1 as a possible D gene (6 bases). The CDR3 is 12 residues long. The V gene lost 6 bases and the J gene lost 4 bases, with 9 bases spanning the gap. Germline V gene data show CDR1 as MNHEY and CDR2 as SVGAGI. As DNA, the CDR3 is TGTGCCAGCAGCCCACAGGGCTATGGCTACACCTTC. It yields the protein CASSPQGYGYTF.

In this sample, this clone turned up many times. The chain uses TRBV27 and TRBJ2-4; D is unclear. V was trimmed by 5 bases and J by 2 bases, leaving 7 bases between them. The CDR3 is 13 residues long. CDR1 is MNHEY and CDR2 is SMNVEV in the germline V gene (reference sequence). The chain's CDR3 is CASSARSKNIQYF. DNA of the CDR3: TGTGCCAGCAGTGCCCGGTCCAAAAACATTCAGTACTTC.

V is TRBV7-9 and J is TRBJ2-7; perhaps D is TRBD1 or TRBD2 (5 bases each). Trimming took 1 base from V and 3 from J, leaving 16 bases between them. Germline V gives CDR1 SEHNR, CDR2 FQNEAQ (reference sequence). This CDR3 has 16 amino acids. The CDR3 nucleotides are TGTGCCAGCAGCTTAGTGTCAGGGACCGATCGCTACGAGCAGTACTTC. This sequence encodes CASSLVSGTDRYEQYF.

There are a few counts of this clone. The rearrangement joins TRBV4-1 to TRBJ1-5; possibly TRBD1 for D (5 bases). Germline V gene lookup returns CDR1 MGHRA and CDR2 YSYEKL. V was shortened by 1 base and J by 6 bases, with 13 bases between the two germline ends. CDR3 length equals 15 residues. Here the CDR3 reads CASSQVSTGTQPQHF. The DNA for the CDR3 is TGCGCCAGCAGCCAAGTTTCTACAGGTACTCAGCCCCAGCATTTT.

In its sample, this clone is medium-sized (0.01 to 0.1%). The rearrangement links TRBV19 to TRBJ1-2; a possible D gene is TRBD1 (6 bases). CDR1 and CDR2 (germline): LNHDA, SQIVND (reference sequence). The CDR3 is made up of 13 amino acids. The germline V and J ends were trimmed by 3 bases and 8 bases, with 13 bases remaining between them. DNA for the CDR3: TGTGCCAGTAGTATTGAGGGGGTAGGAGGCTACACCTTC. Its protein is CASSIEGVGGYTF.

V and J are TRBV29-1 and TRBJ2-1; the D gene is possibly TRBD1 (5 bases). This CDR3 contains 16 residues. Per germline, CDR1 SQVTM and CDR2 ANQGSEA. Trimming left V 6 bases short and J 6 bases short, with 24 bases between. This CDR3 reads CSVEQDGALRVNEQFF. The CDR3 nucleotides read TGCAGCGTCGAACAGGATGGCGCGCTAAGGGTCAATGAGCAGTTCTTC.

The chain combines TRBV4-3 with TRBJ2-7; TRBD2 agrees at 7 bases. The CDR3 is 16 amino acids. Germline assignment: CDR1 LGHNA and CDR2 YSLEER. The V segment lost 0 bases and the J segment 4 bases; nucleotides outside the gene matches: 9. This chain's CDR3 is CASSQDESGDLYEQYF. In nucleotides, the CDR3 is TGCGCCAGCAGCCAAGATGAAAGCGGGGACTTGTACGAGCAGTACTTC.

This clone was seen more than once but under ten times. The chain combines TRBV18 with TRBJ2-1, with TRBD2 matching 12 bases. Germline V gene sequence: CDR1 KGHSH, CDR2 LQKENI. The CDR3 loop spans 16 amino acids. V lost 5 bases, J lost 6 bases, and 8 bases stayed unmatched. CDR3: CASSSTTSGSLNEQFF. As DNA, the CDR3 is TGTGCCAGCTCATCGACGACTAGCGGGAGTCTCAATGAGCAGTTCTTC.

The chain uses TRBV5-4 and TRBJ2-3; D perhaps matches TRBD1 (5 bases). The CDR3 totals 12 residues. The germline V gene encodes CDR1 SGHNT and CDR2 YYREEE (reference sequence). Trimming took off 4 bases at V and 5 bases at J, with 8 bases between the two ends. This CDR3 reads CASSRQGDTQYF. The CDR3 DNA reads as TGTGCCAGCAGCCGGCAGGGAGATACGCAGTATTTT.

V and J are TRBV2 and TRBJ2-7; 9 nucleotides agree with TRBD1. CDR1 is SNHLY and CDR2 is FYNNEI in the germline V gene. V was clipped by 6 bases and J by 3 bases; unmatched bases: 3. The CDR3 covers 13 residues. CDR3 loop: CASRGQGDYEQYF. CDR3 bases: TGTGCCAGCAGGGGACAGGGAGACTACGAGCAGTACTTC.

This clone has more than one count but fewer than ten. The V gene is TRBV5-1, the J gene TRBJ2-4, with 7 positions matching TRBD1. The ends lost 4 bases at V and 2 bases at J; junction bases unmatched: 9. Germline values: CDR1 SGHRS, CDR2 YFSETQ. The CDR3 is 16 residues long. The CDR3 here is CASSPDTDRTKNIQYF. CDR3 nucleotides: TGCGCCAGCAGCCCGGATACGGACAGGACCAAAAACATTCAGTACTTC.

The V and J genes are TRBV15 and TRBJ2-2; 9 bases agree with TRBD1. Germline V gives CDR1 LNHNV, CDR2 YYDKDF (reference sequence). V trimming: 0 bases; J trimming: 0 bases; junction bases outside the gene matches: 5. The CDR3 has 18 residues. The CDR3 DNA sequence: TGTGCCACCAGCAGAGATGGGACAGGGAGAACGAACACCGGGGAGCTGTTTTTT. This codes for CATSRDGTGRTNTGELFF.

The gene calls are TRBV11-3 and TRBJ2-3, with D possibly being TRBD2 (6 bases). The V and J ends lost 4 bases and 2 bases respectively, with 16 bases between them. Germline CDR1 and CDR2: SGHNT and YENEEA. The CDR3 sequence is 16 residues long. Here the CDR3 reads CASSSGVGTFTDTQYF. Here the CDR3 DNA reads TGTGCCAGCAGCTCCGGGGTAGGGACTTTCACAGATACGCAGTATTTT.

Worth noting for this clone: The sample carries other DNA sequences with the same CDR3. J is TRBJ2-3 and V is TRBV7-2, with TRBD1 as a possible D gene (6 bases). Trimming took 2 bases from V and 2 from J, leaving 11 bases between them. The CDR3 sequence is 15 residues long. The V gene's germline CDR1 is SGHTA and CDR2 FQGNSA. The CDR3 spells CASSLRQGSTDTQYF. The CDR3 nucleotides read TGTGCCAGCAGCTTACGGCAGGGGTCCACAGATACGCAGTATTTT.